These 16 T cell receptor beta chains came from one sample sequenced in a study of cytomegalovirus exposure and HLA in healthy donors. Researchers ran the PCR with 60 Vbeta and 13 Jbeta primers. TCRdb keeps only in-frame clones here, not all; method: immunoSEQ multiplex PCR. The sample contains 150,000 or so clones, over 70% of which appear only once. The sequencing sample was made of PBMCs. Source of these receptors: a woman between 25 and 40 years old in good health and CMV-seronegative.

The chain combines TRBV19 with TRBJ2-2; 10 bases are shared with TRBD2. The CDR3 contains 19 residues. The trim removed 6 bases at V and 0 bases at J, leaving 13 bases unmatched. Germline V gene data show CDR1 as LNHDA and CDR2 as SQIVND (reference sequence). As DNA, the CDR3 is TGTGCCAGTAGATGGCCCGGACTAGCGGACCACGCGAACACCGGGGAGCTGTTTTTT. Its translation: CASRWPGLADHANTGELFF.

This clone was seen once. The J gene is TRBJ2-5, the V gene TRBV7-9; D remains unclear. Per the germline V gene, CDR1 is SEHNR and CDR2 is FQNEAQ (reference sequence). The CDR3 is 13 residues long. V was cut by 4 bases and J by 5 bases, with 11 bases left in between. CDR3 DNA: TGTGCCAGCAGCTATTCACCAGTGGAGACCCAGTACTTC. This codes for CASSYSPVETQYF.

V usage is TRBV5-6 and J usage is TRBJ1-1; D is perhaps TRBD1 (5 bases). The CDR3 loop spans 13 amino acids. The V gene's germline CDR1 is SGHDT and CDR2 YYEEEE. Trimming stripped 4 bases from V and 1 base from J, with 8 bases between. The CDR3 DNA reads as TGTGCCAGCAGCCGAACAGGGAACACTGAAGCTTTCTTT. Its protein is CASSRTGNTEAFF. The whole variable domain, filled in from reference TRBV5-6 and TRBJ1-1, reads DAGVTQSPTHLIKTRGQQVTLRCSPKSGHDTVSWYQQALGQGPQFIFQYYEEEERQRGNFPDRFSGHQFPNYSSELNVNALLLGDSALYLCASSRTGNTEAFFGQGTRLTVV.

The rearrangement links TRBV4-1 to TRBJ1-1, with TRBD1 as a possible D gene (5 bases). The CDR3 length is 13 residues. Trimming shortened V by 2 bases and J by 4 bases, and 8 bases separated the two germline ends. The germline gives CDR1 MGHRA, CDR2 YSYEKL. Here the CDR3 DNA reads TGCGCCAGCAGCCAACGGGGGAGCACTGAAGCTTTCTTT. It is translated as CASSQRGSTEAFF.

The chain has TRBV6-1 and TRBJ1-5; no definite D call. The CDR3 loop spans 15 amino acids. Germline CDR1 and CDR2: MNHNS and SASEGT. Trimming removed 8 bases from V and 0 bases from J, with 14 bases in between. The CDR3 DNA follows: TGTGCCAGCCTTCTCCGGGATCATAGCAATCAGCCCCAGCATTTT. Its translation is CASLLRDHSNQPQHF.

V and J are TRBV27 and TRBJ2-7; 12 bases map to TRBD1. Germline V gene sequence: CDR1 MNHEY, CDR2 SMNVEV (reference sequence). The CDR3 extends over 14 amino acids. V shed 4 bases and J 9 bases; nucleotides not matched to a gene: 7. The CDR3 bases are TGTGCCAGCAGTTCCGGGACAGGGGGCGGTGGGCAGTACTTC. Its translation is CASSSGTGGGGQYF.

The CDR3 DNA sequence: TGTGCCTGGAGCCCCAGTCGGGAGAGTAATTACGAGCAGTACTTC. Its translation: CAWSPSRESNYEQYF. This sequence joins TRBV30 and TRBJ2-7, with a possible D match to TRBD2 (6 bases). Looked up from germline, CDR1 is GTSNPN and CDR2 is SVGIG (reference sequence). Trimming took 3 bases from V and 4 from J, leaving 19 bases between them. The CDR3 runs to 15 residues.

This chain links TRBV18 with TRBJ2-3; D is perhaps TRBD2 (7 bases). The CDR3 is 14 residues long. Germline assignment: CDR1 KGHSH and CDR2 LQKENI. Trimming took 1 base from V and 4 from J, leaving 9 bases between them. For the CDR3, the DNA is TGTGCCAGCTCACCACGGGGGGGCCCAGATACGCAGTATTTT. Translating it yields CASSPRGGPDTQYF.

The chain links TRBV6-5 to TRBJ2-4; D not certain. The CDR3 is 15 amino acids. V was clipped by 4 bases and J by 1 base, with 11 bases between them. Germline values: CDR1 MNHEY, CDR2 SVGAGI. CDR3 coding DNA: TGTGCCAGCAGTTCCTTAGAGTTCGCCAAAAACATTCAGTACTTC. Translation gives CASSSLEFAKNIQYF.

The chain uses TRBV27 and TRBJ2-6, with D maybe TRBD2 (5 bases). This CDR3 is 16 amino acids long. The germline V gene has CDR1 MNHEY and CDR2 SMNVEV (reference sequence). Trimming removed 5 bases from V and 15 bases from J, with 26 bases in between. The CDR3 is CASSTTPPRTPSGLTF. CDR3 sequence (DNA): TGTGCCAGCAGTACTACGCCCCCGCGGACCCCAAGCGGCCTGACTTTC. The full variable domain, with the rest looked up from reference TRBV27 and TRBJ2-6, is EAQVTQNPRYLITVTGKKLTVTCSQNMNHEYMSWYRQDPGLGLRQIYYSMNVEVTDKGDVPEGYKVSRKEKRNFPLILESPSPNQTSLYFCASSTTPPRTPSGLTFGAGSRLTVL.

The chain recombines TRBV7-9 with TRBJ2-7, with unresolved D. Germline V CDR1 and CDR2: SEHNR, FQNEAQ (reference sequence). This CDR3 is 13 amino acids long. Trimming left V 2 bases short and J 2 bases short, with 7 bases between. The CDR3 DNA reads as TGTGCCAGCAGCTTAACGGTCACCTACGAGCAGTACTTC. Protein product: CASSLTVTYEQYF.

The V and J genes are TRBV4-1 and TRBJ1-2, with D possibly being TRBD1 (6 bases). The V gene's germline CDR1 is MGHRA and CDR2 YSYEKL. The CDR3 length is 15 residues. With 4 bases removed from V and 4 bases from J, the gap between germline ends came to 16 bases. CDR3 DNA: TGCGCCAGCAGCCCAGGGGCGACCTCTATCTATGGCTACACCTTC. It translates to CASSPGATSIYGYTF.

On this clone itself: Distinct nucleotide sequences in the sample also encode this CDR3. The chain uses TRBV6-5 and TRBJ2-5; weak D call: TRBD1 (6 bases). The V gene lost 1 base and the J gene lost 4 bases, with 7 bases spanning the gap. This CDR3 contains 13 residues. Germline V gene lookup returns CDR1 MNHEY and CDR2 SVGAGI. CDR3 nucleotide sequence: TGTGCCAGCAGTTACTTGGGGGCAGAGACCCAGTACTTC. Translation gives CASSYLGAETQYF.

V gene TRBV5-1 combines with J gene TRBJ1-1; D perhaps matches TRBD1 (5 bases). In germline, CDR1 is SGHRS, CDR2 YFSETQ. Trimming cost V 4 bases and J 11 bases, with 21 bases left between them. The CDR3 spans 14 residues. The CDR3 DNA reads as TGCGCCAGCAGCCCGGGGGAGGTCTCCGGTCGGGCTTTCTTT. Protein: CASSPGEVSGRAFF.

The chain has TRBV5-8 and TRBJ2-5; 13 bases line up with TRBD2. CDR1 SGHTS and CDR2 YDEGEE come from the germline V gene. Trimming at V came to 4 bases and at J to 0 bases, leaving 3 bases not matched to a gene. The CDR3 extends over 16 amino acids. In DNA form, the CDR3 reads TGTGCCAGCAGCCGCGGGACTAGCGGGGACCAAGAGACCCAGTACTTC. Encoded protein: CASSRGTSGDQETQYF.

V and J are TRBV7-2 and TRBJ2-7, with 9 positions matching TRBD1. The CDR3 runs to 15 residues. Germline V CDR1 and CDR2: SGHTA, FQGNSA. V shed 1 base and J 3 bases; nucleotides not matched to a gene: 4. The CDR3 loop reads CASSLVRTGVYEQYF. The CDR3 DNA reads TGTGCCAGCAGCTTAGTCCGGACAGGGGTCTACGAGCAGTACTTC.